Below, 18 T cell receptor beta chains from the same sample are listed, as sequenced in a study of shared clonotypes between healthy human individuals. Libraries were prepared by immunoSEQ multiplex PCR; TCRdb keeps only in-frame clonotypes and omits some of them. This sample has about 990,000 clones, with approximately 78% found just once. Sequences were obtained from memory CD4+ T cells from PBMCs. Indicated subset: CD45RA-negative fraction. These receptors came from a man between 18 and 29 years old in good health. Some clones in this sample may be carry-over from other donors' samples.

This clone was found once. V gene TRBV25-1 combines with J gene TRBJ2-1; TRBD1 aligns across 10 bases. V lost 6 bases, J lost 4 bases, and 6 bases stayed unmatched. The CDR3 is 15 residues long. Germline-derived CDR1 and CDR2 are MGHDK and SYGVNS. The CDR3 sequence: CASSPGQGGYNEQFF. CDR3 DNA sequence: TGTGCCAGCAGCCCCGGACAGGGGGGATACAATGAGCAGTTCTTC.

This clone was counted a single time. The chain combines TRBV6-6 with TRBJ1-6, with 8 bases matching TRBD1. CDR3 size: 15 residues. Trimming at V came to 4 bases and at J to 8 bases, leaving 7 bases not matched to a gene. Germline assignment: CDR1 MNHNY and CDR2 SVGAGI (reference sequence). The CDR3 bases are TGTGCCAGCAGTTCCCCGGACAGGGACGATTCACCCCTCCACTTT. It is translated as CASSSPDRDDSPLHF.

The rearrangement joins TRBV5-1 to TRBJ1-1, with D uncertain. This CDR3 comprises 14 residues. CDR1 and CDR2 from the germline V gene are SGHRS and YFSETQ. Trimming took off 1 base at V and 1 base at J, with 8 bases between the two ends. In DNA, the CDR3 is TGCGCCAGCAGCTTGATTTCAGAGAACACTGAAGCTTTCTTT. As protein: CASSLISENTEAFF.

CDR3: CAWSIDLNYGYTF. CDR3 nucleotides: TGTGCCTGGAGTATTGACCTTAACTATGGCTACACCTTC. V usage is TRBV30 and J usage is TRBJ1-2, with D unclear. Germline V gene sequence: CDR1 GTSNPN, CDR2 SVGIG (reference sequence). The V and J ends lost 2 bases and 1 base respectively, with 8 bases between them. The CDR3 runs 13 residues.

As regards this clone: Within the sample, other DNA sequences also encode this same CDR3. The gene calls are TRBV29-1 and TRBJ1-5, with D perhaps TRBD1 (5 bases). Germline lookup yields CDR1 SQVTM and CDR2 ANQGSEA. The CDR3 totals 12 residues. Trimming took off 4 bases at V and 4 bases at J, with 8 bases between the two ends. CDR3: CSVGDGNQPQHF. For the CDR3, the DNA is TGCAGCGTTGGGGACGGGAATCAGCCCCAGCATTTT.

As for this clone: The sample carries other DNA sequences with the same CDR3. The chain employs TRBV7-9 and TRBJ2-3, with D possibly matching TRBD2 (5 bases). The CDR3 is 13 residues long. CDR1 and CDR2 (germline): SEHNR, FQNEAQ (reference sequence). The V and J ends lost 0 bases and 4 bases respectively, with 5 bases between them. The CDR3 DNA is TGTGCCAGCAGCTTAGCGGGAGCAGATACGCAGTATTTT. The encoded protein is CASSLAGADTQYF.

The chain couples TRBV12-2 to TRBJ1-5. TRBV12-2 is designated a pseudogene. The CDR3 sequence is 18 residues long. The CDR3 loop is CASRQAATGQNSNQPQHF. The CDR3 DNA is TGTGCAAGTCGCCAAGCCGCGACGGGGCAGAATAGCAATCAGCCCCAGCATTTT.

The chain joins TRBV7-2 to TRBJ2-2; 7 positions agree with TRBD1. The CDR3 runs to 17 residues. Germline V gene data show CDR1 as SGHTA and CDR2 as FQGNSA. V lost 1 base, J lost 1 base, and 6 bases stayed unmatched. This CDR3 is CASSLEAGTVNTGELFF. The CDR3 DNA reads TGTGCCAGCAGCTTAGAGGCCGGGACAGTGAACACCGGGGAGCTGTTTTTT.

This clone was found once. The DNA of the CDR3 is TGTGCCAGCACCCTCCGGGCTCCCACTAATGAAAAACTGTTTTTT. Translating gives CASTLRAPTNEKLFF. The chain links TRBV7-8 to TRBJ1-4, with D unclear. The CDR3 extends over 15 amino acids. With 7 bases removed from V and 2 bases from J, the gap between germline ends came to 14 bases. Germline V gene data show CDR1 as SGHVS and CDR2 as FQNEAQ. The whole variable domain, remainder taken from reference TRBV7-8 and TRBJ1-4, is GAGVSQSPRYKVAKRGQDVALRCDPISGHVSLFWYQQALGQGPEFLTYFQNEAQLDKSGLPSDRFFAERPEGSVSTLKIQRTQQEDSAVYLCASTLRAPTNEKLFFGSGTQLSVL.

About this clone itself: A read error is possible here, since a much larger clone lies one base away. Likely a read error: the CDR3 ends without its conserved phenylalanine or tryptophan. The chain uses TRBV7-2 and TRBJ2-2; a possible D gene is TRBD2 (6 bases). Germline V lookup: CDR1 SGHTA, CDR2 FQGNSA. The CDR3 is 15 residues long. V gave up 4 bases and J gave up 2 bases, with 11 bases separating them. The CDR3 sequence: CASSSGTPNTGELFS. CDR3 sequence (DNA): TGTGCCAGCAGCTCCGGGACTCCCAACACCGGGGAGCTGTTTTCT.

In this sample, this clone turned up a few times. V is TRBV7-9 and J is TRBJ2-7, with TRBD2 identical over 9 bases. The CDR3 length is 16 residues. Germline-derived CDR1 and CDR2 are SEHNR and FQNEAQ (reference sequence). V lost 3 bases, J lost 4 bases, and 10 bases stayed unmatched. CDR3 bases: TGTGCCAGCAGCTTTGGTGGCGGGAGGGCCACGTACGAGCAGTACTTC. It codes for CASSFGGGRATYEQYF.

CDR3 in amino acids: CATGWGSYTEAFF. The CDR3 DNA follows: TGTGCCACCGGGTGGGGAAGCTACACTGAAGCTTTCTTT. V usage is TRBV28 and J usage is TRBJ1-1; D is unclear. The CDR3 spans 13 residues. CDR1 and CDR2 from the germline V gene are MDHEN and SYDVKM. The V end was cut by 10 bases, the J end by 3 bases, with 15 bases between.

This clone was observed a single time. This chain links TRBV2 with TRBJ1-1, with D uncertain. Germline CDR1 SNHLY, CDR2 FYNNEI. CDR3 length equals 13 residues. The germline V and J ends were trimmed by 3 bases and 3 bases, with 8 bases remaining between them. CDR3 loop: CASSDTLYTEAFF. The DNA for the CDR3 is TGTGCCAGCAGTGACACCCTTTACACTGAAGCTTTCTTT.

This chain uses TRBV30 with TRBJ2-7; TRBD1 is a possible D gene (6 bases). The length of the CDR3 is 15 residues. From germline, CDR1 is GTSNPN and CDR2 SVGIG (reference sequence). Trimming cost V 5 bases and J 0 bases, with 17 bases left between them. The CDR3 nucleotides read TGTGCCTGGGTTCCCGGGGACACCCGCTCCTACGAGCAGTACTTC. This translates into CAWVPGDTRSYEQYF.

J is TRBJ2-3 and V is TRBV15; TRBD1 matches at 11 bases. Losses at the gene ends were 3 bases for V and 4 bases for J; bases not matched to a gene: 3. Germline V gene lookup returns CDR1 LNHNV and CDR2 YYDKDF (reference sequence). The CDR3 runs to 15 residues. DNA of the CDR3: TGTGCCACCAGCAGGGGACAGGGGGTCGCAGATACGCAGTATTTT. This codes for CATSRGQGVADTQYF.

This clone was recorded once. V and J are TRBV4-3 and TRBJ1-3; 7 bases map to TRBD1. J lost 0 bases, V lost 0 bases, and 11 bases had no gene match. Germline CDR1 and CDR2: LGHNA and YSLEER. This CDR3 comprises 19 residues. The CDR3 DNA is TGCGCCAGCAGCCAAGATCACTCAGATAGGGGGCCCTCTGGAAACACCATATATTTT. Amino acids: CASSQDHSDRGPSGNTIYF.

This clone was found once. The chain links TRBV6-6 to TRBJ2-3; tentatively, D is TRBD2 (5 bases). This CDR3 contains 13 residues. V was shortened by 10 bases and J by 2 bases, with 13 bases between the two germline ends. CDR1 and CDR2 from the germline V gene are MNHNY and SVGAGI (reference sequence). CDR3 region: CATSRAVTDTQYF. The CDR3 DNA reads TGTGCCACTTCGAGAGCGGTCACAGATACGCAGTATTTT.

This clone was found a few times. The chain links TRBV6-5 to TRBJ1-2; tentatively, D is TRBD1 (5 bases). The length of the CDR3 is 16 residues. V lost 0 bases to trimming and J lost 4 bases, with 15 bases between them. Germline V CDR1 and CDR2: MNHEY, SVGAGI. The CDR3 region has the DNA TGTGCCAGCAGTTACTCCGGGACCGCGACCATCTATGGCTACACCTTC. Its translation: CASSYSGTATIYGYTF.